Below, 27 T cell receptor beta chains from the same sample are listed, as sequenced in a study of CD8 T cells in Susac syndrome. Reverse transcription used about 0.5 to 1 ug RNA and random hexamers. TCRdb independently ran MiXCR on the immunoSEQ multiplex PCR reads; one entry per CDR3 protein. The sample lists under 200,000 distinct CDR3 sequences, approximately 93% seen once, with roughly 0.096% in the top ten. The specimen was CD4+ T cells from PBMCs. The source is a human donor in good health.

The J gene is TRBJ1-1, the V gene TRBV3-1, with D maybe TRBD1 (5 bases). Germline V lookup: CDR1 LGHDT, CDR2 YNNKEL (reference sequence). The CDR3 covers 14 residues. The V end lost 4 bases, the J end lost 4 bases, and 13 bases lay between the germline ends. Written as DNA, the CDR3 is TGTGCCAGCAGCCGCGCCCGACAGTTCACTGAAGCTTTCTTT. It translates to CASSRARQFTEAFF.

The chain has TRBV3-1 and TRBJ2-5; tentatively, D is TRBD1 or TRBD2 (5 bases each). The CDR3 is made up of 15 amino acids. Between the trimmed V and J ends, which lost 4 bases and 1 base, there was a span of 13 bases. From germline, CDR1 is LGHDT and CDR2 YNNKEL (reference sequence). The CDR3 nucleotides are TGTGCCAGCAGCCCTTACGTCGGGACCCAAGAGACCCAGTACTTC. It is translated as CASSPYVGTQETQYF.

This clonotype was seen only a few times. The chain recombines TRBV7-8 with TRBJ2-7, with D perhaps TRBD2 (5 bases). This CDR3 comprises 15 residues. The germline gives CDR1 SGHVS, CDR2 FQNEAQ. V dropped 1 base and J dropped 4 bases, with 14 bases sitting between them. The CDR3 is CASSLGAGAGYEQYV. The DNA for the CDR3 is TGTGCCAGCAGCTTAGGGGCGGGCGCTGGGTACGAGCAGTACGTC.

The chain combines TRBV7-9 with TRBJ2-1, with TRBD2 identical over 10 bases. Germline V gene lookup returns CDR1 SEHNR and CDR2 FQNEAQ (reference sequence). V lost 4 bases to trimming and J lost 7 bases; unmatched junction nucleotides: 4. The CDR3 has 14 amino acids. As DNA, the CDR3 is TGTGCCAGCAGCTCTAGCGGGGGTAAGAATGAGCAGTTCTTC. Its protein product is CASSSSGGKNEQFF.

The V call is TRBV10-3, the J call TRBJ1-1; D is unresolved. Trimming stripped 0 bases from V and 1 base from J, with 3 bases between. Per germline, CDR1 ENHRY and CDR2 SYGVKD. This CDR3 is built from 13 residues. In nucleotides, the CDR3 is TGTGCCATCAGTGAGTCAGAGAACACTGAAGCTTTCTTT. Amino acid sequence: CAISESENTEAFF.

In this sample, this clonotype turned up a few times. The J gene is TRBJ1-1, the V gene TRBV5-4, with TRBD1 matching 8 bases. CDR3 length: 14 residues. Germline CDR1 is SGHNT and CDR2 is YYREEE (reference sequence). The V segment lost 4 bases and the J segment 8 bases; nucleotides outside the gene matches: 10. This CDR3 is CASSLLGQGGEAFF. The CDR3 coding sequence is TGTGCCAGCAGCCTTTTAGGACAGGGAGGAGAAGCTTTCTTT.

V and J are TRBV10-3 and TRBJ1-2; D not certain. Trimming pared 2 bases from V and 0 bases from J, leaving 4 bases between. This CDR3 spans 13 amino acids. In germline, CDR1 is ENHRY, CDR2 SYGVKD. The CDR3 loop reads CAISESPNYGYTF. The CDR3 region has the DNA TGTGCCATCAGTGAGAGTCCTAACTATGGCTACACCTTC.

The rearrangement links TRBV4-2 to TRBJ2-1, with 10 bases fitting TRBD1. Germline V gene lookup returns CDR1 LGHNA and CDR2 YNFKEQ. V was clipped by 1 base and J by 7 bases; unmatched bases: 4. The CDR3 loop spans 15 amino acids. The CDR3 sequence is CASSQGDRGWNEQFF. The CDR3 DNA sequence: TGTGCCAGCAGCCAAGGGGACAGGGGATGGAATGAGCAGTTCTTC.

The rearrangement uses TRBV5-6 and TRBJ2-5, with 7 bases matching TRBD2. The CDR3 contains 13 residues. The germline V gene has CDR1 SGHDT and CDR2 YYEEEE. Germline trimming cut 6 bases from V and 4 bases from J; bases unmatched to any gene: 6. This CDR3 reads CASNLGGGETQYF. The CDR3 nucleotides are TGTGCCAGCAATCTTGGGGGGGGAGAGACCCAGTACTTC.

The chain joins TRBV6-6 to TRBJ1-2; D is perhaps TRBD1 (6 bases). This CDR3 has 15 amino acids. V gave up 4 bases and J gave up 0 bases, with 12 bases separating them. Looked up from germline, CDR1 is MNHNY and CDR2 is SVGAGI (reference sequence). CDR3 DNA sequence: TGTGCCAGCAGTTCCACAGGGTTGGCTAACTATGGCTACACCTTC. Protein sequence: CASSSTGLANYGYTF.

As DNA, the CDR3 is TGCGCCAGCAGAATGCCGGGGGCTCTCCGTATGAACACTGAAGCTTTCTTT. Amino acid sequence: CASRMPGALRMNTEAFF. This chain connects TRBV23-1 to TRBJ1-1, with D possibly matching TRBD1 (6 bases). TRBV23-1 is an ORF, and what it does is uncertain. V lost 6 bases to trimming and J lost 0 bases, with 20 bases between them. The CDR3 loop spans 17 amino acids.

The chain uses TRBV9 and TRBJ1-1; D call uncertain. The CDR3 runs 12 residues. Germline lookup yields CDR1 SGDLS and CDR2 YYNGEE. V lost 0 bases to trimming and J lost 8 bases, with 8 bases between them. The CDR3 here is CASSVDEAEAFF. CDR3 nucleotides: TGTGCCAGCAGCGTAGATGAGGCAGAAGCTTTCTTT.

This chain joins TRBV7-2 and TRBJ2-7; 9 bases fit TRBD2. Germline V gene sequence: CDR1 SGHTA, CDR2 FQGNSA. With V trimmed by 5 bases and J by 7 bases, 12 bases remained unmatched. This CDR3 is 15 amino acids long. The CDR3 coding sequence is TGTGCCAGCAGCGCCCCCGCGGGGGGGCCCAAAGAGCAGTACTTC. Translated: CASSAPAGGPKEQYF.

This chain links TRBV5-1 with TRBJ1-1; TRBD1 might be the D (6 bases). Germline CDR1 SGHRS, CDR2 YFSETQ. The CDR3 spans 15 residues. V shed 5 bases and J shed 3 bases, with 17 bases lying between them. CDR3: CASRSEGHLHTEAFF. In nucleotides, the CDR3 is TGCGCCAGCAGATCCGAGGGACACCTCCACACTGAAGCTTTCTTT.

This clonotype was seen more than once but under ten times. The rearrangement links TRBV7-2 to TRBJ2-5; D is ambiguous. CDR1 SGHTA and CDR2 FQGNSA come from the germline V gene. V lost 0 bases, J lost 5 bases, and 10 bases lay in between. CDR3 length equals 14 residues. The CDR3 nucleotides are TGTGCCAGCAGCTTAGCGCGCGGCCTGGAGACCCAGTACTTC. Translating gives CASSLARGLETQYF. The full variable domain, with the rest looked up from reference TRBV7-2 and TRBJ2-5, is GAGVSQSPSNKVTEKGKDVELRCDPISGHTALYWYRQSLGQGLEFLIYFQGNSAPDKSGLPSDRFSAERTGGSVSTLTIQRTQQEDSAVYLCASSLARGLETQYFGPGTRLLVL.

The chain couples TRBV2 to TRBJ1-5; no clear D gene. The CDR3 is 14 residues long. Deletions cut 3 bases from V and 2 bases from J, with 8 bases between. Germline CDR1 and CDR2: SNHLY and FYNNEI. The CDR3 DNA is TGTGCCAGCAGTGATCACGTAGGCAATCAGCCCCAGCATTTT. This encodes CASSDHVGNQPQHF.

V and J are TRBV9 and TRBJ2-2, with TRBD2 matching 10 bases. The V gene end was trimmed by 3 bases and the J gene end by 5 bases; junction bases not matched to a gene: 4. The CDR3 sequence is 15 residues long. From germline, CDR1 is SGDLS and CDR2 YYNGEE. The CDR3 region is CASSALAGRTGELFF. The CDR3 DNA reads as TGTGCCAGCAGCGCACTAGCGGGGCGTACCGGGGAGCTGTTTTTT. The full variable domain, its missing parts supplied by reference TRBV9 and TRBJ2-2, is DSGVTQTPKHLITATGQRVTLRCSPRSGDLSVYWYQQSLDQGLQFLIQYYNGEERAKGNILERFSAQQFPDLHSELNLSSLELGDSALYFCASSALAGRTGELFFGEGSRLTVL.

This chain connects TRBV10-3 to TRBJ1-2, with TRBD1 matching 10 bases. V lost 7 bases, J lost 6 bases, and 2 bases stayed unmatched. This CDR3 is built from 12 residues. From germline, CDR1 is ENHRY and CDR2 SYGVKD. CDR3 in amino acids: CAITGTGDGYTF. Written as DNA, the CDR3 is TGTGCCATCACCGGGACAGGGGATGGCTACACCTTC.

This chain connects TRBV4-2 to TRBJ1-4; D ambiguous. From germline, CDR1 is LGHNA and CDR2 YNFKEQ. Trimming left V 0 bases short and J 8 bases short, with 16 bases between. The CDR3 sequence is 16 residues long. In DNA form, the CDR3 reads TGTGCCAGCAGCCAAGAGACGCGTGGAGTTGCAGAAAAACTGTTTTTT. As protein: CASSQETRGVAEKLFF.

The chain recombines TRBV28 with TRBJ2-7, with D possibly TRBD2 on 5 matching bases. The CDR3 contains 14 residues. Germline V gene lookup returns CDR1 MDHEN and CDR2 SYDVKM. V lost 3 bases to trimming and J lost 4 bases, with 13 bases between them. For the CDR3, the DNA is TGTGCCAGCAGTTTTTCGACCCGGGATTACGAGCAGTACTTC. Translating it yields CASSFSTRDYEQYF.

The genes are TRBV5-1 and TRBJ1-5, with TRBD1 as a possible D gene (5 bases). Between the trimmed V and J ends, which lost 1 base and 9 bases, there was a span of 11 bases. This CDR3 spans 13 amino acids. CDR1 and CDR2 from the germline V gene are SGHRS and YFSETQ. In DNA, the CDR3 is TGCGCCAGCAGCTTGACAGGTGATAGGCCCCAGCATTTT. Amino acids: CASSLTGDRPQHF.

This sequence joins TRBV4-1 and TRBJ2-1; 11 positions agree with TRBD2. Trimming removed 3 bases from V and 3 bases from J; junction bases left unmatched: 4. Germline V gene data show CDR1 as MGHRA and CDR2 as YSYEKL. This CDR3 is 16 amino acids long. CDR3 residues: CASSQELAGDYNEQFF. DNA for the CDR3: TGCGCCAGCAGCCAGGAACTAGCGGGGGACTACAATGAGCAGTTCTTC.

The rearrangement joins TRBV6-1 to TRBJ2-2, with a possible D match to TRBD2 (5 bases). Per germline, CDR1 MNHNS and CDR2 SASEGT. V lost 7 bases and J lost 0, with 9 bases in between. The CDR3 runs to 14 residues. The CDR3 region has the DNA TGTGCCAGCACGGGGTTATCGAACACCGGGGAGCTGTTTTTT. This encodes CASTGLSNTGELFF.

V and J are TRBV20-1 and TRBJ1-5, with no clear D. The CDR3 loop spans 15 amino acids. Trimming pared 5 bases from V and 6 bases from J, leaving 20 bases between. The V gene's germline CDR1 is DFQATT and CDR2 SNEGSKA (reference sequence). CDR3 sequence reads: CSAPASQAAGQPQHF. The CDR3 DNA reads TGCAGTGCTCCAGCGAGCCAGGCGGCGGGTCAGCCCCAGCATTTT.

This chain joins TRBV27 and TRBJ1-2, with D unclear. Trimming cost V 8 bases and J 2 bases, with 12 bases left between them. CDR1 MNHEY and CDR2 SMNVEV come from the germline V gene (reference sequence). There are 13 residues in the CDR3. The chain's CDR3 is CASRSPPNYGYTF. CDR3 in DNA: TGTGCCAGCCGCTCCCCGCCCAACTATGGCTACACCTTC.

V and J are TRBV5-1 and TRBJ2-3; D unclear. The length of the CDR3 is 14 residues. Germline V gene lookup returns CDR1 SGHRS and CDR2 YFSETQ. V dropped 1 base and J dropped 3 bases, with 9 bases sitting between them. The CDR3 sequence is CASSLRPETDTQYF. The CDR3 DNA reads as TGCGCCAGCAGCTTGCGGCCGGAAACAGATACGCAGTATTTT.

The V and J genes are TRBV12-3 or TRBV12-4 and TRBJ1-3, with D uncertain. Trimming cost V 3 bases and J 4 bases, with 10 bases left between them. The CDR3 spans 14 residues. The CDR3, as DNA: TGTGCCAGCAGTTTGGCTTTGGGGGGAAACACCATATATTTT. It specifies CASSLALGGNTIYF.